This passage covers 24 T cell receptor beta chains from one sample sequenced in a study of blood T cell repertoires in COVID-19. Measured with immunoSEQ multiplex PCR; TCRdb has only the in-frame clones, and not every one. The sample lists roughly 13,000 clones; about 83% were seen once. Input material: peripheral blood. These receptors were collected from a human donor with active COVID-19. The donor label of this sample is uncertain.

The rearrangement joins TRBV9 to TRBJ2-1; D unresolved. CDR3 length: 15 residues. Trimming took 3 bases from V and 2 from J, leaving 12 bases between them. Germline CDR1 is SGDLS and CDR2 is YYNGEE. The CDR3 DNA reads TGTGCCAGCAGCGGCTTAGCATTACCCTACAATGAGCAGTTCTTC. Its protein product is CASSGLALPYNEQFF.

The V call is TRBV18, the J call TRBJ2-1; 9 nucleotides line up with TRBD2. Trimming took 2 bases from V and 0 from J; bases not matched to a gene: 5. The CDR3 length is 17 residues. Germline lookup yields CDR1 KGHSH and CDR2 LQKENI. The chain's CDR3 is CASSPLAGAFSYNEQFF. CDR3 DNA: TGTGCCAGCTCACCATTAGCGGGGGCCTTCTCCTACAATGAGCAGTTCTTC.

The rearrangement links TRBV7-9 to TRBJ2-7; D perhaps matches TRBD2 (5 bases). Germline loops: CDR1 SEHNR, CDR2 FQNEAQ (reference sequence). The CDR3 runs 15 residues. Trimming cost V 0 bases and J 5 bases, with 14 bases left between them. The CDR3 DNA follows: TGTGCCAGCAGCTTAGCGAGGGCATTTCCCGACGAGCAGTACTTC. Translation: CASSLARAFPDEQYF.

The gene calls are TRBV2 and TRBJ2-7, with a possible D match to TRBD1 (6 bases). The germline V gene has CDR1 SNHLY and CDR2 FYNNEI. V was trimmed by 7 bases and J by 2 bases, leaving 9 bases between them. There are 12 residues in the CDR3. The CDR3 nucleotides are TGTGCCAGCACCAGGGGCGCCTACGAGCAGTACTTC. Translated, it gives CASTRGAYEQYF.

This chain links TRBV7-9 with TRBJ2-7; 7 nucleotides agree with TRBD1. Losses at the gene ends were 3 bases for V and 5 bases for J; bases not matched to a gene: 7. Germline V gives CDR1 SEHNR, CDR2 FQNEAQ (reference sequence). This CDR3 has 14 amino acids. The CDR3 loop reads CASSFSGTANEQYF. In DNA, the CDR3 is TGTGCCAGCAGCTTTAGTGGGACAGCAAACGAGCAGTACTTC.

This chain connects TRBV11-2 to TRBJ1-4; D not certain. Per germline, CDR1 SGHAT and CDR2 FQNNGV. V was pared by 7 bases and J by 2 bases, with 11 bases between. The CDR3 covers 14 residues. This CDR3 reads CASTVLYTNEKLFF. In nucleotides, the CDR3 is TGTGCCAGCACCGTACTGTACACTAATGAAAAACTGTTTTTT. The complete variable domain, with remaining parts taken from reference TRBV11-2 and TRBJ1-4, reads EAGVAQSPRYKIIEKRQSVAFWCNPISGHATLYWYQQILGQGPKLLIQFQNNGVVDDSQLPKDRFSAERLKGVDSTLKIQPAKLEDSAVYLCASTVLYTNEKLFFGSGTQLSVL.

The chain recombines TRBV6-2 or TRBV6-3 with TRBJ2-3; 7 nucleotides align to TRBD2. The CDR3 is made up of 16 amino acids. Losses at the gene ends were 2 bases for V and 5 bases for J; bases not matched to a gene: 10. The germline CDR1 and CDR2 sequences are MNHEY and SVGEGT. The CDR3 DNA is TGTGCCAGCAGTTACGAAGTGGGAGGGCCGGTAGATACGCAGTATTTT. This gives the protein CASSYEVGGPVDTQYF.

The table lists this clone with a few counts. The J gene is TRBJ2-1, the V gene TRBV4-1; perhaps TRBD2 as D (7 bases). The germline gives CDR1 MGHRA, CDR2 YSYEKL. The CDR3 contains 17 residues. The V end lost 0 bases, the J end lost 4 bases, and 16 bases lay between the germline ends. The CDR3 DNA sequence: TGCGCCAGCAGCCAAGAAATCGAAGGGGGGGCGTACAATGAGCAGTTCTTC. This gives the protein CASSQEIEGGAYNEQFF.

The CDR3 sequence is CASSVRRTAGSDTQYF. CDR3 in DNA: TGTGCCAGCAGCGTCCGACGGACAGCTGGTTCCGATACGCAGTATTTT. The chain is built from TRBV7-8 and TRBJ2-3; D is perhaps TRBD1 (6 bases). There are 16 residues in the CDR3. Trimming removed 5 bases at V and 6 bases at J, with 21 bases between. Germline CDR1 and CDR2: SGHVS and FQNEAQ.

J is TRBJ2-5 and V is TRBV27; the match to TRBD2 covers 12 bases. V shed 6 bases and J 3 bases; nucleotides not matched to a gene: 2. Germline CDR1 and CDR2: MNHEY and SMNVEV (reference sequence). The CDR3 contains 14 residues. Here the CDR3 reads CASRRLAGEETQYF. The CDR3 nucleotides are TGTGCCAGCAGGCGACTAGCGGGGGAAGAGACCCAGTACTTC.

A single count supports this clone. The chain has TRBV11-2 and TRBJ2-2; no definite D call. Germline-derived CDR1 and CDR2 are SGHAT and FQNNGV. V was cut by 5 bases and J by 3 bases, with 7 bases left in between. The CDR3 has 13 residues. The CDR3 nucleotides are TGTGCCAGCAGCCCCTCCCACACCGGGGAGCTGTTTTTT. It is translated as CASSPSHTGELFF.

J is TRBJ1-6 and V is TRBV5-1, with D maybe TRBD1 (5 bases). V lost 4 bases to trimming and J lost 0 bases, with 20 bases between them. The CDR3 covers 19 residues. Germline-derived CDR1 and CDR2 are SGHRS and YFSETQ. The chain's CDR3 is CASSLTTSGGGSYNSPLHF. The CDR3 DNA is TGCGCCAGCAGCCTGACAACCTCTGGGGGGGGCTCCTATAATTCACCCCTCCACTTT.

This chain joins TRBV7-3 and TRBJ1-1; 7 positions match TRBD1. The CDR3 is 12 residues long. The germline gives CDR1 SGHTA, CDR2 FQGTGA. J was trimmed by 4 bases and V by 5 bases; bases with no gene match: 1. For the CDR3, the DNA is TGTGCCAGCAGCCAGGGGGGCACTGAAGCTTTCTTT. Amino acid sequence: CASSQGGTEAFF.

The chain is built from TRBV24-1 and TRBJ2-3, with 7 positions matching TRBD2. J was trimmed by 0 bases and V by 3 bases; bases with no gene match: 5. The CDR3 is 16 residues long. Germline CDR1 is KGHDR and CDR2 is SFDVKD. The CDR3, as DNA: TGTGCCACCAGTGATGTAGCGGGCGCGAGCACAGATACGCAGTATTTT. Protein product: CATSDVAGASTDTQYF.

This chain uses TRBV4-1 with TRBJ1-5; the D is unclear. CDR1 MGHRA and CDR2 YSYEKL come from the germline V gene. V lost 5 bases and J 1 base, leaving 9 bases between the germline ends. The CDR3 runs to 14 residues. CDR3 residues: CASSLEGSNQPQHF. CDR3 DNA sequence: TGCGCCAGCAGCTTGGAGGGAAGCAATCAGCCCCAGCATTTT.

The chain has TRBV18 and TRBJ1-5; no definite D call. The V gene's germline CDR1 is KGHSH and CDR2 LQKENI. The CDR3 loop spans 14 amino acids. Trimming cost V 6 bases and J 5 bases, with 14 bases left between them. For the CDR3, the DNA is TGTGCCAGCTCCCTAGATACGGGATATCAGCCCCAGCATTTT. As protein: CASSLDTGYQPQHF. Combining the CDR3 with reference TRBV18 and TRBJ1-5 gives the whole variable domain NAGVMQNPRHLVRRRGQEARLRCSPMKGHSHVYWYRQLPEEGLKFMVYLQKENIIDESGMPKERFSAEFPKEGPSILRIQQVVRGDSAAYFCASSLDTGYQPQHFGDGTRLSIL.

The rearrangement joins TRBV3-1 (or the pseudogene TRBV3-2) to TRBJ2-3; no clear D. The CDR3 runs 15 residues. Germline V lookup: CDR1 LGHDT, CDR2 YNNKEL (reference sequence). Trimming shortened V by 7 bases and J by 5 bases, and 19 bases separated the two germline ends. The CDR3 region has the DNA TGTGCCAGCATGAGGCCCGTTCTTTTCCTAGATACGCAGTATTTT. This gives the protein CASMRPVLFLDTQYF.

This clone has just a few counts. The rearrangement joins TRBV4-1 to TRBJ1-5; D is undetermined. This CDR3 has 15 amino acids. CDR1 and CDR2 (germline): MGHRA, YSYEKL. V was pared by 4 bases and J by 6 bases, with 16 bases between. CDR3 sequence: CASSPIPGSSQPQHF. As DNA, the CDR3 is TGCGCCAGCAGCCCGATTCCGGGTTCGTCTCAGCCCCAGCATTTT.

This clone was found once. The chain recombines TRBV5-8 with TRBJ2-7; no definite D call. The CDR3 has 13 amino acids. Germline V CDR1 and CDR2: SGHTS, YDEGEE. V was shortened by 2 bases and J by 6 bases, with 12 bases between the two germline ends. The CDR3 reads CASSFSVFGEQYF. CDR3 bases: TGTGCCAGCAGCTTTTCTGTTTTCGGCGAGCAGTACTTC.

The chain joins TRBV12-3 or TRBV12-4 to TRBJ1-2, with a possible D match to TRBD1 (5 bases). The CDR3 runs 11 residues. The V end lost 5 bases, the J end lost 6 bases, and 7 bases lay between the germline ends. CDR3 region: CASSLQDGYTF. The DNA of the CDR3 is TGTGCCAGCAGTCTACAGGATGGCTACACCTTC.

Points on this clone: Its ends do not fully match the called genes, so a read error is possible. This chain joins TRBV7-7 and TRBJ2-1; maybe TRBD1 (6 bases). Germline lookup yields CDR1 SSHAT and CDR2 FNYEAQ (reference sequence). This CDR3 has 14 residues. The chain's CDR3 is CASSLGTGLEEQFF. The CDR3 DNA reads TGTGCTAGCAGCTTAGGAACAGGGTTAGAGGAGCAGTTCTTC.

V gene TRBV4-1 combines with J gene TRBJ2-3; possible D gene TRBD1, 6 bases. V gave up 3 bases and J gave up 7 bases, with 11 bases separating them. The CDR3 is 13 residues long. Per the germline V gene, CDR1 is MGHRA and CDR2 is YSYEKL. The CDR3 nucleotides are TGCGCCAGCAGCCAGCCAGGGGCAAATACGCAGTATTTT. It encodes CASSQPGANTQYF.

The chain couples TRBV2 to TRBJ2-5; D remains unclear. CDR3 size: 14 residues. Germline V lookup: CDR1 SNHLY, CDR2 FYNNEI. V was trimmed by 2 bases and J by 5 bases, leaving 12 bases between them. The CDR3 region is CASSEQSSWETQYF. CDR3 DNA sequence: TGTGCCAGCAGTGAACAAAGCTCTTGGGAGACCCAGTACTTC.

The count of this clone is one. J is TRBJ2-7 and V is TRBV28; 11 nucleotides match TRBD1. V lost 4 bases to trimming and J lost 4 bases; unmatched junction nucleotides: 6. Germline assignment: CDR1 MDHEN and CDR2 SYDVKM. The CDR3 covers 15 residues. The CDR3 reads CASSSSGTGGYEQYF. The CDR3 nucleotides are TGTGCCAGCAGTTCCTCCGGGACAGGGGGTTACGAGCAGTACTTC. Complete variable domain (other parts from reference TRBV28 and TRBJ2-7): DVKVTQSSRYLVKRTGEKVFLECVQDMDHENMFWYRQDPGLGLRLIYFSYDVKMKEKGDIPEGYSVSREKKERFSLILESASTNQTSMYLCASSSSGTGGYEQYFGPGTRLTVT.